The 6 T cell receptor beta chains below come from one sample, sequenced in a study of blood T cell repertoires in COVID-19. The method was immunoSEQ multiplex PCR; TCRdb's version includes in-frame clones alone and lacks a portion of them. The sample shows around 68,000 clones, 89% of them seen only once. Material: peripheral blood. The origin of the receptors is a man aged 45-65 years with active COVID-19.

CDR3 sequence: CASSQSPRGSGNQPQHF. DNA of the CDR3: TGTGCCAGCAGCCAATCCCCCAGGGGGTCGGGCAATCAGCCCCAGCATTTT. V usage is TRBV7-6 and J usage is TRBJ1-5; 7 nucleotides align to TRBD1. The germline V gene encodes CDR1 SGHVS and CDR2 FNYEAQ. V was clipped by 5 bases and J by 2 bases; unmatched bases: 12. The CDR3 consists of 17 residues.

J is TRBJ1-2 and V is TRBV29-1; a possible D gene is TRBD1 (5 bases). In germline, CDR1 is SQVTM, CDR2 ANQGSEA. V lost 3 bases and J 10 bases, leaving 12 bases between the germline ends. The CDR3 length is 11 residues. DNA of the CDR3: TGCAGCGTTGAGACCCGGACATACTACACCTTC. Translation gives CSVETRTYYTF. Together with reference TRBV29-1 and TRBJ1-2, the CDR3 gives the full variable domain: SAVISQKPSRDICQRGTSLTIQCQVDSQVTMMFWYRQQPGQSLTLIATANQGSEATYESGFVIDKFPISRPNLTFSTLTVSNMSPEDSSIYLCSVETRTYYTFGSGTRLTVV.

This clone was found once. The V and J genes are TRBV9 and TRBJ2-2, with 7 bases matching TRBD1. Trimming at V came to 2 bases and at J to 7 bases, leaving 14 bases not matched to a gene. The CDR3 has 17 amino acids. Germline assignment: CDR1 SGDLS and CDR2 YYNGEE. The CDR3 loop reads CASSVFGTVGLGGELFF. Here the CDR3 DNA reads TGTGCCAGCAGCGTCTTTGGGACAGTAGGACTGGGCGGGGAGCTGTTTTTT.

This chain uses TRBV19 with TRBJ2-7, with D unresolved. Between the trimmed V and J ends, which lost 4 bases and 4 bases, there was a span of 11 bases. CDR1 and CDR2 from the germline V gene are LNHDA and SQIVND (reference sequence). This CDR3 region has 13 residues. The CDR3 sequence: CASSKFFRYEQYF. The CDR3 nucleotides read TGTGCCAGTAGTAAATTTTTCCGGTACGAGCAGTACTTC.

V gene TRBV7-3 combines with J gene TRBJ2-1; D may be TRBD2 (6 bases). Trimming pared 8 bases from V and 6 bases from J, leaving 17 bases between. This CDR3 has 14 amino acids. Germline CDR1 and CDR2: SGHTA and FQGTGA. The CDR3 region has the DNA TGTGCCAGCTCTCCCCTAGGAGGGAGCAATGAGCAGTTCTTC. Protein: CASSPLGGSNEQFF.

In DNA, the CDR3 is TGTGCCAGCTTTTCCGCCGGGACTTGTAATGAAAAACTGTTTTTT. Translation: CASFSAGTCNEKLFF. The chain is built from TRBV7-3 and TRBJ1-4, with D possibly TRBD1 on 5 matching bases. Trimming took 8 bases from V and 4 from J, leaving 17 bases between them. Germline CDR1 SGHTA, CDR2 FQGTGA. CDR3 size: 15 residues.